This T cell receptor (beta chain) was recorded in a study of blood T cells in healthy people across ages. Concerning this clonotype itself: No antigen is known for it.

This CDR3 is built from 16 residues. V was pared by 0 bases and J by 6 bases, with 10 bases of the junction left unmatched. Germline CDR1 LGHNA, CDR2 YNFKEQ. Study findings and constraints: Roughly linear age-related decline in beta diversity appeared, significant by age around 40. With donor CMV status unknown, expanded clonotype changes were possibly confounded.

With a J-beta primer mix and a sample-barcoded 5' primer, a second PCR ran roughly 6 to 11 cycles. Unique molecular identifiers of 12 random nucleotides labeled each cDNA. Per-sample output comprised a minimum of 2.5 million paired-end reads containing CDR3. MiXCR, run by TCRdb on the 5' RACE reads, gives a single entry per CDR3 protein. Seen here are 1,800,000 or so distinct CDR3 sequences, approximately 39% observed once, and the top ten hold 23%. The sequence came from a human donor in good health. This chain connects TRBV4-2 to TRBJ1-2; 7 bases align to TRBD1. Source material: blood. CDR3 residues: CASSQERQGARNGYTF. The CDR3 bases are TGTGCCAGCAGCCAAGAAAGACAGGGTGCTAGGAATGGCTACACCTTC.